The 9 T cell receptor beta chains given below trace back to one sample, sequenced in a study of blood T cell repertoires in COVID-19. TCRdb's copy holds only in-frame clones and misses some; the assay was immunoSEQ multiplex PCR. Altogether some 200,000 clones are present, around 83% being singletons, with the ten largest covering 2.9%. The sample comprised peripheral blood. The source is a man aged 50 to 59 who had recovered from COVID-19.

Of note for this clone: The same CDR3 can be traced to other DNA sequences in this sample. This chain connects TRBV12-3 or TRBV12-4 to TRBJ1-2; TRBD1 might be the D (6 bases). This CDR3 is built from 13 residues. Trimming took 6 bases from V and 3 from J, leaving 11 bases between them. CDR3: CASSPQGYYGYTF. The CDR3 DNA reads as TGTGCCAGCAGCCCACAGGGTTACTATGGCTACACCTTC.

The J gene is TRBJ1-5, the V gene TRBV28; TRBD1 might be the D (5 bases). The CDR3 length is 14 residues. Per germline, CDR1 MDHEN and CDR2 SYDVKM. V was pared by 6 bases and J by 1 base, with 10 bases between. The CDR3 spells CASRGGVSNQPQHF. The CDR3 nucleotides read TGTGCCAGCAGGGGAGGGGTAAGCAATCAGCCCCAGCATTTT.

DNA of the CDR3: TGCGCCAGCAGCCAAGATGGGGCAGGATCCTACGAGCAGTACTTC. Protein sequence: CASSQDGAGSYEQYF. The rearrangement uses TRBV4-1 and TRBJ2-7, with a possible D match to TRBD1 (5 bases). In germline, CDR1 is MGHRA, CDR2 YSYEKL. Trimming pared 0 bases from V and 1 base from J, leaving 10 bases between. CDR3 length equals 15 residues.

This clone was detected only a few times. CDR3 sequence reads: CASSTLAGVGTDTQYF. CDR3 nucleotides: TGTGCCAGCAGTACCTTAGCGGGAGTGGGGACAGATACGCAGTATTTT. This chain joins TRBV6-6 and TRBJ2-3; 9 nucleotides match TRBD2. The CDR3 is 16 residues long. Germline CDR1 and CDR2: MNHNY and SVGAGI (reference sequence). V shed 5 bases, J shed 3 bases, and the junction held 9 bases outside the gene matches.

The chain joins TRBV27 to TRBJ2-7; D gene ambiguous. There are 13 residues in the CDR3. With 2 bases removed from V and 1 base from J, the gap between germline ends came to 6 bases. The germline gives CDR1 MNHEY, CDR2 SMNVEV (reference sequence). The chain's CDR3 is CASSLHQSYEQYF. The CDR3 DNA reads TGTGCCAGCAGTTTACACCAGTCCTACGAGCAGTACTTC.

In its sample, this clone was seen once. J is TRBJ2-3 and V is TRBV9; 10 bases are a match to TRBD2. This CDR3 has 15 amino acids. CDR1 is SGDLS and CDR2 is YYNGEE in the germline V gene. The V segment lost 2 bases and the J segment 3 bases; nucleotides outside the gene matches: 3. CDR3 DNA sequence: TGTGCCAGCAGCGTTAGCGGGAGGTCAACAGATACGCAGTATTTT. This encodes CASSVSGRSTDTQYF.

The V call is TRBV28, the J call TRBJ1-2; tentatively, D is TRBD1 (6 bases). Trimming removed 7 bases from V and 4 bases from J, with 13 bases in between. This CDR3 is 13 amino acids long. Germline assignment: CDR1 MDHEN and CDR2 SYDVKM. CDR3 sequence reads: CASNVMTGYGYTF. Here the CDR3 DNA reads TGTGCCAGCAACGTAATGACAGGCTATGGCTACACCTTC.

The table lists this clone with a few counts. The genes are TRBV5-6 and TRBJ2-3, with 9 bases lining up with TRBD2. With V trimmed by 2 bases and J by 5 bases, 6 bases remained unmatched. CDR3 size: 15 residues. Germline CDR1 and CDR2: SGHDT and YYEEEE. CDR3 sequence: CASSFRTSAGDTQYF. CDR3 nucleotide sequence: TGTGCCAGCAGCTTTCGGACTAGCGCGGGAGATACGCAGTATTTT.

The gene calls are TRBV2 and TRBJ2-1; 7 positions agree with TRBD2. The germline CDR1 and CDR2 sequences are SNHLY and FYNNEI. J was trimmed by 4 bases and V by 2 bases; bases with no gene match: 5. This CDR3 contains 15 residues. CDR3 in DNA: TGTGCCAGCAGTGAATCGCCTAGCGGTTACAATGAGCAGTTCTTC. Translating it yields CASSESPSGYNEQFF.